The 18 T cell receptor beta chains below were found in one sample sequenced in a study of shared clonotypes between healthy human individuals. Some clones are missing from TCRdb's copy, which holds only in-frame ones; the method was immunoSEQ multiplex PCR. The sample records nearly 2 million clones, about 94% being singletons. The naive CD8 subset, CD45RO-negative cells positively selected for CCR7, excluded terminally differentiated effector memory CD45RA+ cells. The sample was naive CD8+ T cells sorted from blood. These receptors all come from a man younger than 30 in good health.

The rearrangement uses TRBV5-1 and TRBJ1-2; no firm D call. The length of the CDR3 is 14 residues. CDR1 is SGHRS and CDR2 is YFSETQ in the germline V gene. The V end lost 4 bases, the J end lost 4 bases, and 14 bases lay between the germline ends. The CDR3 loop is CASSKGPRGYGYTF. Here the CDR3 DNA reads TGCGCCAGCAGCAAAGGACCCCGGGGCTATGGCTACACCTTC.

The chain combines TRBV28 with TRBJ2-7, with TRBD2 as a possible D gene (6 bases). In germline, CDR1 is MDHEN, CDR2 SYDVKM. With 6 bases removed from V and 7 bases from J, the gap between germline ends came to 19 bases. This CDR3 spans 14 amino acids. The CDR3 region has the DNA TGTGCCAGCAGCCCCGTGGGGGGATCGGGAGAGCAGTACTTC. Residues: CASSPVGGSGEQYF.

V and J are TRBV6-1 and TRBJ1-5, with D maybe TRBD1 (5 bases). V lost 2 bases and J 3 bases, leaving 11 bases between the germline ends. The length of the CDR3 is 15 residues. Per the germline V gene, CDR1 is MNHNS and CDR2 is SASEGT. The CDR3 sequence: CASSEWQGLNQPQHF. The CDR3, as DNA: TGTGCCAGCAGTGAATGGCAGGGACTCAATCAGCCCCAGCATTTT.

The chain is built from TRBV2 and TRBJ2-4; the match to TRBD2 covers 12 bases. V dropped 4 bases and J dropped 0; count of bases not matched to a gene: 7. There are 18 residues in the CDR3. The germline gives CDR1 SNHLY, CDR2 FYNNEI. CDR3: CASSVSSGRELAKNIQYF. CDR3 nucleotide sequence: TGTGCCAGCAGTGTTTCTAGCGGGAGGGAATTAGCCAAAAACATTCAGTACTTC.

Concerning this clone: Other DNA sequences from this sample encode an identical CDR3 as well. The V call is TRBV5-1, the J call TRBJ2-7, with D tentatively TRBD1 (7 bases). The CDR3 is 15 amino acids. Germline loops: CDR1 SGHRS, CDR2 YFSETQ. V was pared by 0 bases and J by 3 bases, with 13 bases between. The CDR3 sequence is CASSLAPGGSYEQYF. Here the CDR3 DNA reads TGCGCCAGCAGCTTGGCCCCAGGGGGGAGCTACGAGCAGTACTTC. Looking up the rest from reference TRBV5-1 and TRBJ2-7 gives the full variable domain: KAGVTQTPRYLIKTRGQQVTLSCSPISGHRSVSWYQQTPGQGLQFLFEYFSETQRNKGNFPGRFSGRQFSNSRSEMNVSTLELGDSALYLCASSLAPGGSYEQYFGPGTRLTVT.

The rearrangement joins TRBV9 to TRBJ2-5; 8 bases are a match to TRBD2. CDR1 and CDR2 from the germline V gene are SGDLS and YYNGEE. This CDR3 has 16 amino acids. Trimming at V came to 3 bases and at J to 0 bases, leaving 7 bases not matched to a gene. CDR3 nucleotide sequence: TGTGCCAGCAGCGGCAGCGGGGGTTCGTACCAAGAGACCCAGTACTTC. This sequence encodes CASSGSGGSYQETQYF.

The V call is TRBV5-6, the J call TRBJ2-7; D remains ambiguous. The CDR3 covers 15 residues. Trimming shortened V by 1 base and J by 2 bases, and 13 bases separated the two germline ends. Germline V lookup: CDR1 SGHDT, CDR2 YYEEEE. The CDR3 DNA follows: TGTGCCAGCAGCTTGAATCGGGTGATACCCTACGAGCAGTACTTC. Translated: CASSLNRVIPYEQYF.

The chain uses TRBV11-2 and TRBJ1-1, with D possibly matching TRBD1 (6 bases). V lost 3 bases, J lost 6 bases, and 8 bases lay in between. Germline V gene sequence: CDR1 SGHAT, CDR2 FQNNGV. The CDR3 runs to 12 residues. CDR3 loop: CASSFRGSEAFF. The DNA of the CDR3 is TGTGCCAGCAGCTTCAGGGGCTCTGAAGCTTTCTTT.

This sequence joins TRBV9 and TRBJ1-3; no reliable D call. V lost 0 bases, J lost 2 bases, and 9 bases lay in between. CDR3 length: 15 residues. The germline V gene has CDR1 SGDLS and CDR2 YYNGEE. In DNA, the CDR3 is TGTGCCAGCAGCGTAGGAGGTGAAACTGGAAACACCATATATTTT. Encoded protein: CASSVGGETGNTIYF. Full variable domain (rest looked up from reference TRBV9 and TRBJ1-3): DSGVTQTPKHLITATGQRVTLRCSPRSGDLSVYWYQQSLDQGLQFLIQYYNGEERAKGNILERFSAQQFPDLHSELNLSSLELGDSALYFCASSVGGETGNTIYFGEGSWLTVV.

The chain combines TRBV5-1 with TRBJ2-3; 8 nucleotides align to TRBD2. This CDR3 has 17 amino acids. V shed 5 bases and J 2 bases; nucleotides not matched to a gene: 13. Per germline, CDR1 SGHRS and CDR2 YFSETQ. The DNA for the CDR3 is TGCGCCAGCAGGCCCAACGATGTAGCGGGGTTCACAGATACGCAGTATTTT. Translating gives CASRPNDVAGFTDTQYF.

The CDR3 DNA reads as TGTGCCAGTAGTCCAGTGACGTATGTGAACACTGAAGCTTTCTTT. This gives the protein CASSPVTYVNTEAFF. This chain links TRBV19 with TRBJ1-1; D is uncertain. This CDR3 is built from 15 residues. The germline V gene encodes CDR1 LNHDA and CDR2 SQIVND (reference sequence). The V end was cut by 5 bases, the J end by 0 bases, with 13 bases between.

V usage is TRBV27 and J usage is TRBJ2-1; 9 bases align to TRBD2. This CDR3 has 17 residues. From germline, CDR1 is MNHEY and CDR2 SMNVEV (reference sequence). The ends lost 2 bases at V and 3 bases at J; junction bases unmatched: 8. The CDR3 DNA reads as TGTGCCAGCAGTTTAATGGCTAGCGGGGCCTACTACAATGAGCAGTTCTTC. Translation: CASSLMASGAYYNEQFF.

There are a few counts of this clone. Other nucleotide sequences from this sample produce the same CDR3. CDR3 sequence (DNA): TGTGCCAGCAGTTTATCGGGGAATTCACCCCTCCACTTT. This sequence encodes CASSLSGNSPLHF. The chain is built from TRBV27 and TRBJ1-6, with D uncertain. The V end lost 0 bases, the J end lost 7 bases, and 4 bases lay between the germline ends. Germline V gives CDR1 MNHEY, CDR2 SMNVEV (reference sequence). The CDR3 consists of 13 residues.

For the CDR3, the DNA is TGTGCCAGCAGTTACTCGATAAGCGGCCGTGAAGCTTTCTTT. It specifies CASSYSISGREAFF. J is TRBJ1-1 and V is TRBV6-5; D is undetermined. The V gene's germline CDR1 is MNHEY and CDR2 SVGAGI. Deletions cut 0 bases from V and 7 bases from J, with 12 bases between. There are 14 residues in the CDR3.

The chain links TRBV13 to TRBJ2-1; TRBD2 matches at 9 bases. The CDR3 loop spans 15 amino acids. Germline values: CDR1 PRHDT, CDR2 FYEKMQ (reference sequence). With 4 bases clipped from V and 8 bases from J, the junction kept 9 bases outside the gene matches. The DNA of the CDR3 is TGTGCCAGCAGCTCAGCGGGACTAGCTTCTCATGAGCAGTTCTTC. Protein sequence: CASSSAGLASHEQFF.

Regarding this clone: The same CDR3 is also encoded by other DNA sequences in this sample. The chain couples TRBV7-6 to TRBJ2-7, with 7 bases matching TRBD1. V lost 5 bases, J lost 2 bases, and 3 bases stayed unmatched. This CDR3 is built from 13 residues. Germline V lookup: CDR1 SGHVS, CDR2 FNYEAQ. The CDR3 here is CASSEGTAYEQYF. CDR3 in DNA: TGTGCCAGCAGCGAGGGGACAGCCTACGAGCAGTACTTC. Based on the CDR3 plus reference TRBV7-6 and TRBJ2-7, the full variable domain is GAGVSQSPRYKVTKRGQDVALRCDPISGHVSLYWYRQALGQGPEFLTYFNYEAQQDKSGLPNDRFSAERPEGSISTLTIQRTEQRDSAMYRCASSEGTAYEQYFGPGTRLTVT.

As regards this clone: Other DNA sequences in the sample encode the same CDR3. The rearrangement links TRBV7-2 to TRBJ2-5, with TRBD1 matching over 8 bases. CDR1 and CDR2 from the germline V gene are SGHTA and FQGNSA. The length of the CDR3 is 13 residues. J lost 3 bases, V lost 3 bases, and 0 bases had no gene match. The DNA for the CDR3 is TGTGCCAGCAGCTTGGACAGGGAAGAGACCCAGTACTTC. It translates to CASSLDREETQYF. The full variable domain, completed using reference TRBV7-2 and TRBJ2-5, is GAGVSQSPSNKVTEKGKDVELRCDPISGHTALYWYRQSLGQGLEFLIYFQGNSAPDKSGLPSDRFSAERTGGSVSTLTIQRTQQEDSAVYLCASSLDREETQYFGPGTRLLVL.

The gene calls are TRBV7-9 and TRBJ2-5; no reliable D call. Judging by the DNA end, TRBJ2-7 fits better; the J call may be wrong. This CDR3 comprises 13 residues. Germline V gene lookup returns CDR1 SEHNR and CDR2 FQNEAQ (reference sequence). The CDR3 sequence is CASSSGSSYEQYF. As DNA, the CDR3 is TGTGCCAGCAGCTCCGGAAGCTCCTACGAGCAGTACTTC.